Presented here are 3 T cell receptor beta chains from one specimen sequenced in a study of T cells in Graves' hyperthyroidism and ophthalmopathy. Using RNA transcripts as the source, TCR beta CDR3 regions were amplified. A first-round RT-PCR of the TCR CDR3 used the HTBI primer set. TCRdb reprocessed the multiplex PCR reads with MiXCR, giving one entry per CDR3 protein. The sample shows roughly 260,000 distinct CDR3 sequences, just over 14% of them seen only once. The sequencing input was blood. All receptors derive from a woman in her thirties or forties with Graves' hyperthyroidism that later progressed to Graves' ophthalmopathy.

This clonotype showed up many times. The chain has TRBV28 and TRBJ2-7; D is perhaps TRBD2 (6 bases). The CDR3 is made up of 16 amino acids. Trimming took off 5 bases at V and 3 bases at J, with 20 bases between the two ends. Germline values: CDR1 MDHEN, CDR2 SYDVKM. CDR3 sequence reads: CASSPLGLLKGYEQYF. DNA for the CDR3: TGTGCCAGCAGTCCCCTGGGACTTTTAAAGGGCTACGAGCAGTACTTC.

This clonotype was recorded at least ten times. The chain uses TRBV6-5 and TRBJ2-7; maybe TRBD2 (5 bases). This CDR3 has 17 residues. Germline V gene lookup returns CDR1 MNHEY and CDR2 SVGAGI. V was trimmed by 4 bases and J by 0 bases, leaving 19 bases between them. The CDR3 coding sequence is TGTGCCAGCAGTTTACCAAGACCGTCGGGGAGCTCCTACGAGCAGTACTTC. This codes for CASSLPRPSGSSYEQYF.

This clonotype has a count of ten or more. The chain employs TRBV28 and TRBJ2-3, with no clear D. V lost 6 bases to trimming and J lost 2 bases, with 18 bases between them. CDR3 length: 16 amino acids. The germline CDR1 and CDR2 sequences are MDHEN and SYDVKM. CDR3 protein: CASSPRRRALTDTQYF. CDR3 DNA: TGTGCCAGCAGCCCCAGGAGACGGGCCCTCACAGATACGCAGTATTTT.